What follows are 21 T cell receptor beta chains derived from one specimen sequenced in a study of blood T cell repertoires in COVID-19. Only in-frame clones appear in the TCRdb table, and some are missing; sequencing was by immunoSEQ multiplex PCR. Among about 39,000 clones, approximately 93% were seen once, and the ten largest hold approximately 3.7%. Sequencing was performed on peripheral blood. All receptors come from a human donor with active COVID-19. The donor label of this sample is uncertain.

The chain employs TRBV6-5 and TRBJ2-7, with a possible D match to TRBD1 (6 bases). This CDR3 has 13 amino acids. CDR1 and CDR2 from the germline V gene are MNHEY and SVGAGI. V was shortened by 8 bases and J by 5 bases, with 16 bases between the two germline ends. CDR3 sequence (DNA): TGTGCCAGCGCTGGGGCAGGGGACCACGAGCAGTACTTC. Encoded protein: CASAGAGDHEQYF.

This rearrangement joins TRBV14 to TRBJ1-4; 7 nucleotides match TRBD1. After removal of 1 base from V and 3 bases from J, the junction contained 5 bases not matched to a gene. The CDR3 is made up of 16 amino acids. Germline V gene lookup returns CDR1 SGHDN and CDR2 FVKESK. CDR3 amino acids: CASSQGTGAANEKLFF. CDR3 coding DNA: TGTGCCAGCAGCCAAGGGACAGGCGCCGCTAATGAAAAACTGTTTTTT.

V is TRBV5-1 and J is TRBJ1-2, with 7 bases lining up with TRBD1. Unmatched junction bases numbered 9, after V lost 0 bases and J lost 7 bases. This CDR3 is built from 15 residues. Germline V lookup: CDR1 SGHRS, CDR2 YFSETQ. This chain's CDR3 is CASSLERQGGGGYTF. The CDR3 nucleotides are TGCGCCAGCAGCTTGGAGAGACAGGGTGGTGGTGGCTACACCTTC.

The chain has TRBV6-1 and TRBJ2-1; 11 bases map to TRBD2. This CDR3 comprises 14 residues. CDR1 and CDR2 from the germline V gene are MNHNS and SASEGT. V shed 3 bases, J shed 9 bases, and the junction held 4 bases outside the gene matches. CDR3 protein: CASSELAGGAEQFF. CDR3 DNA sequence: TGTGCCAGCAGTGAGCTAGCGGGAGGCGCTGAGCAGTTCTTC.

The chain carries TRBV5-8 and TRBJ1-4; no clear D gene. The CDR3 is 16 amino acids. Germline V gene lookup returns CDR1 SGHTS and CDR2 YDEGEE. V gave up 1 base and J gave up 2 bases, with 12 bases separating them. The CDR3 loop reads CASSLIFGPTNEKLFF. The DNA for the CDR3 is TGTGCCAGCAGCTTGATTTTCGGTCCTACTAATGAAAAACTGTTTTTT. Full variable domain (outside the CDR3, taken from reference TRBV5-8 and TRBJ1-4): EAGVTQSPTHLIKTRGQQATLRCSPISGHTSVYWYQQALGLGLQFLLWYDEGEERNRGNFPPRFSGRQFPNYSSELNVNALELEDSALYLCASSLIFGPTNEKLFFGSGTQLSVL.

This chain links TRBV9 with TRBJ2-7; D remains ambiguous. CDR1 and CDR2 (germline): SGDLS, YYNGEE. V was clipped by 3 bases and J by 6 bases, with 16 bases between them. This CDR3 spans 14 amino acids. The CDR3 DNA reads TGTGCCAGCAGCGGTTATGGGCCTAACCCCGAGCAGTACTTC. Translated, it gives CASSGYGPNPEQYF.

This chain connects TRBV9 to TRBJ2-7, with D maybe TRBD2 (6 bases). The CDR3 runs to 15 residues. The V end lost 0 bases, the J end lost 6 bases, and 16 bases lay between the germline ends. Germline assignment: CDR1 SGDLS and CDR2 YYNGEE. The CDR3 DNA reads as TGTGCCAGCAGCGTAGACGGGACTTCGGTCGTCGAGCAGTACTTC. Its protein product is CASSVDGTSVVEQYF.

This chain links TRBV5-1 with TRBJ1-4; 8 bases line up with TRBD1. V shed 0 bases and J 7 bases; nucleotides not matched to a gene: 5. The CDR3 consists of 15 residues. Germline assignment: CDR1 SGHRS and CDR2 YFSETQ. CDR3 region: CASSLATGGGEKLFF. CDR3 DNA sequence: TGCGCCAGCAGCTTGGCAACAGGGGGAGGTGAAAAACTGTTTTTT. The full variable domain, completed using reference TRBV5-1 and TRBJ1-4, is KAGVTQTPRYLIKTRGQQVTLSCSPISGHRSVSWYQQTPGQGLQFLFEYFSETQRNKGNFPGRFSGRQFSNSRSEMNVSTLELGDSALYLCASSLATGGGEKLFFGSGTQLSVL.

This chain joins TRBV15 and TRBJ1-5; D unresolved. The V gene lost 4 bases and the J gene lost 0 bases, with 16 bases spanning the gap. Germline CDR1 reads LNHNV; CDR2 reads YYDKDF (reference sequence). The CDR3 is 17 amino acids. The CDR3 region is CATSTTRVAHSNQPQHF. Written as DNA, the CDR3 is TGTGCCACCAGCACCACTAGGGTCGCCCATAGCAATCAGCCCCAGCATTTT.

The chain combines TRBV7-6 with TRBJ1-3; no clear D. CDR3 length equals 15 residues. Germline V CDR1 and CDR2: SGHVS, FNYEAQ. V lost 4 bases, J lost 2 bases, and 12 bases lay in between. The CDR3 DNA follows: TGTGCCAGCAGCTCCCCGCGGGAAACTGGAAACACCATATATTTT. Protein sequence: CASSSPRETGNTIYF. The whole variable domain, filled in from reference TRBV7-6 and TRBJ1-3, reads GAGVSQSPRYKVTKRGQDVALRCDPISGHVSLYWYRQALGQGPEFLTYFNYEAQQDKSGLPNDRFSAERPEGSISTLTIQRTEQRDSAMYRCASSSPRETGNTIYFGEGSWLTVV.

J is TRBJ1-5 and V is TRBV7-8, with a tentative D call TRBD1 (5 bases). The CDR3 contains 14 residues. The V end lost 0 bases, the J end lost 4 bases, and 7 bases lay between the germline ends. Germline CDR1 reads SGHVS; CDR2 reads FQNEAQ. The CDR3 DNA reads TGTGCCAGCAGCTTAGCCCAGGGTAATCAGCCCCAGCATTTT. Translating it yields CASSLAQGNQPQHF.

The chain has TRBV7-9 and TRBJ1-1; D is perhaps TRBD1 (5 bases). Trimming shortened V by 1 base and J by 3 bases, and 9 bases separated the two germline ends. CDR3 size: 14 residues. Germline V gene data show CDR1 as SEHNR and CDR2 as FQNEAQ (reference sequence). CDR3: CASSLDGADTEAFF. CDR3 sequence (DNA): TGTGCCAGCAGCTTAGATGGGGCGGACACTGAAGCTTTCTTT.

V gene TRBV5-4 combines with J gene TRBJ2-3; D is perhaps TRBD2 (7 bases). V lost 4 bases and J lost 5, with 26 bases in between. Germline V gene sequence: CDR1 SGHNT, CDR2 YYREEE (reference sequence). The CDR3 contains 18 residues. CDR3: CASSPPRGGRESEDTQYF. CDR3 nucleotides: TGTGCCAGCAGCCCCCCCCGAGGGGGGCGGGAGTCGGAAGATACGCAGTATTTT.

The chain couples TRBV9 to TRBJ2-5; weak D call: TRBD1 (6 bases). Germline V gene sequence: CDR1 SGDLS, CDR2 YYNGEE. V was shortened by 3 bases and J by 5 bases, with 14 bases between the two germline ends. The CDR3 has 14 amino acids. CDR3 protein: CASSATGFEETQYF. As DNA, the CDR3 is TGTGCCAGCAGCGCTACAGGGTTTGAGGAGACCCAGTACTTC.

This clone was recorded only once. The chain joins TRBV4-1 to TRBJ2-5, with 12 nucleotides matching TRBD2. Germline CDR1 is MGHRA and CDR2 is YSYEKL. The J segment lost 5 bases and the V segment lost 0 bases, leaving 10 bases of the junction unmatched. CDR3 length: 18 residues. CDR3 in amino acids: CASSQDGRASGRGETQYF. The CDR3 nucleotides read TGCGCCAGCAGCCAAGATGGGAGGGCTAGCGGGAGGGGGGAGACCCAGTACTTC.

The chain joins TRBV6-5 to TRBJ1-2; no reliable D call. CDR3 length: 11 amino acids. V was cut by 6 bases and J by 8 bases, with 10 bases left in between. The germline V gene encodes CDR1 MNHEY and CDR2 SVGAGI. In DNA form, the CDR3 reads TGTGCCAGCAGAACGGGGTGGGGCTACACCTTC. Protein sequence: CASRTGWGYTF.

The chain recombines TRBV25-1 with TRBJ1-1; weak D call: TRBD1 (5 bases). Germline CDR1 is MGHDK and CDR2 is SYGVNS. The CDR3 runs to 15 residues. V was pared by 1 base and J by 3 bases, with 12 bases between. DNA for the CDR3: TGTGCCAGCAGTGAATCGGGGGGAATACACACTGAAGCTTTCTTT. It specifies CASSESGGIHTEAFF.

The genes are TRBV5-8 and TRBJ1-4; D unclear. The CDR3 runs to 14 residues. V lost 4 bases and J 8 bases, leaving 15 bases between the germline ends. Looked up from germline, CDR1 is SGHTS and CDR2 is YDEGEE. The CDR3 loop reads CASSPEGRGEKLFF. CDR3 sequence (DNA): TGTGCCAGCAGCCCTGAAGGGCGGGGAGAAAAACTGTTTTTT.

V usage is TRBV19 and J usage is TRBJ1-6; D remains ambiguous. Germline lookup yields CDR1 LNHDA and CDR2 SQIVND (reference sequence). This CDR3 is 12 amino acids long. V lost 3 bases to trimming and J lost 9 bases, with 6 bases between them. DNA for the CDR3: TGTGCCAGTAGTATGGGCCTTTCACCCCTCCACTTT. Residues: CASSMGLSPLHF. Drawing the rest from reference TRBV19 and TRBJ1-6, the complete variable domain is DGGITQSPKYLFRKEGQNVTLSCEQNLNHDAMYWYRQDPGQGLRLIYYSQIVNDFQKGDIAEGYSVSREKKESFPLTVTSAQKNPTAFYLCASSMGLSPLHFGNGTRLTVT.

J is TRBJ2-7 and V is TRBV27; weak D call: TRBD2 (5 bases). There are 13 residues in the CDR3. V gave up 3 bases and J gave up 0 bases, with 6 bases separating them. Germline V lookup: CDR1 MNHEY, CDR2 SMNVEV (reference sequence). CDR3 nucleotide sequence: TGTGCCAGCAGTTTTAGCGTCTCCTACGAGCAGTACTTC. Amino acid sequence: CASSFSVSYEQYF.

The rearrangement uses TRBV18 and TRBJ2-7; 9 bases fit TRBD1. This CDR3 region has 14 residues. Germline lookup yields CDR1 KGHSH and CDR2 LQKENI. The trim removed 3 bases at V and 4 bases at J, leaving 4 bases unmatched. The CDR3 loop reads CASSPGQGWYEQYF. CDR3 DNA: TGTGCCAGCTCACCGGGACAGGGCTGGTACGAGCAGTACTTC.